This T cell receptor (beta chain) was identified in a study of cytomegalovirus exposure and HLA in healthy donors. PCR amplification relied on 60 Vbeta primers (plus 13 Jbeta primers). Method: immunoSEQ multiplex PCR; TCRdb's copy keeps in-frame clones and lacks some. This table holds 90,000 to 100,000 clones, around 77% found once. About this clone itself: Its target is not known.

The CDR3 extends over 15 amino acids. Germline V lookup: CDR1 SGHVS, CDR2 FQNEAQ. Study-level results: Most subjects' HLA-A and HLA-B alleles were reportedly predicted from TCR beta sequences. There were reportedly fewer N-insertions in an Asian-associated ancestry cluster than the roughly 670-donor mean, in a later analysis.

This clonotype was sampled from a female donor in good health and CMV-seronegative. Sequencing was carried out using PBMCs. The genes are TRBV7-8 and TRBJ2-5; TRBD2 matches 8 bases. The J call may be incorrect, as the DNA end agrees better with TRBJ2-7. Here the CDR3 reads CASSLVAGPSYEQYF. The CDR3 DNA sequence: TGTGCCAGCAGCTTAGTAGCGGGACCCTCCTACGAGCAGTACTTC.